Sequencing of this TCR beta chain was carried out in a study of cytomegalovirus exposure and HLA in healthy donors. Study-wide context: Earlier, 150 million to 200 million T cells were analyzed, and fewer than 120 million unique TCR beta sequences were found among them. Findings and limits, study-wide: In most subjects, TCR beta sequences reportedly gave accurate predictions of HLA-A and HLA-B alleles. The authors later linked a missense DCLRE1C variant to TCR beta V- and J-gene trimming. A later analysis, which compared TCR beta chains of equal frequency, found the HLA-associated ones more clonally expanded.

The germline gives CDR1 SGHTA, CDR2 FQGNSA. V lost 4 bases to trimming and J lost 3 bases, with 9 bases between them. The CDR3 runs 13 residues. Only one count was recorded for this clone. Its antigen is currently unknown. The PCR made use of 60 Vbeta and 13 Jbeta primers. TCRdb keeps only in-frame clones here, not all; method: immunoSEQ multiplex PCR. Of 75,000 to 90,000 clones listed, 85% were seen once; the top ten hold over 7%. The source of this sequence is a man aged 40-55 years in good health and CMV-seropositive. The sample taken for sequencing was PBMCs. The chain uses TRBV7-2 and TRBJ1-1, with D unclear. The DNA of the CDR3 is TGTGCCAGCAGCTCCAGACGGGACACTGAAGCTTTCTTT. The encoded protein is CASSSRRDTEAFF.